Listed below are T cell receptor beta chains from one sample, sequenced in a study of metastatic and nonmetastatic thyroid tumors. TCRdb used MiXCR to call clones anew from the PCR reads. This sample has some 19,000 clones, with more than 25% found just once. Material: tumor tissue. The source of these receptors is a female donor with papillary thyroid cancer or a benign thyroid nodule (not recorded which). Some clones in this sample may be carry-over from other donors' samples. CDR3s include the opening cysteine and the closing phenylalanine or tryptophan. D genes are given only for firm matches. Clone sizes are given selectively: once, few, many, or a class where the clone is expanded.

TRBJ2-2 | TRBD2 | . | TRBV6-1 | CASSDSGTNTGELFF | TGTGCCAGCAGTGATAGCGGGACGAACACCGGGGAGCTGTTTTTT
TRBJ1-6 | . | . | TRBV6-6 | CASSYRGRGNSPLHF | TGTGCCAGCAGTTACAGGGGAAGGGGAAATTCACCCCTCCACTTT
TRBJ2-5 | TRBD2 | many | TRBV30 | CAWGSGRGETQYF | TGTGCCTGGGGGAGCGGGAGGGGGGAGACCCAGTACTTC
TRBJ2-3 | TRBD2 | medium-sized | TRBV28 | CASSLFSGSTDTQYF | TGTGCCAGCAGTTTATTTAGCGGGAGCACAGATACGCAGTATTTT
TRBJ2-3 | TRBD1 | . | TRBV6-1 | CASSENPGTVGTDTQYF | TGTGCCAGCAGTGAAAACCCCGGGACAGTAGGAACAGATACGCAGTATTTT
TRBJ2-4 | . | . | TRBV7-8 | CASSLERGYAKNIQYF | TGTGCCAGCAGCTTAGAACGGGGATACGCCAAAAACATTCAGTACTTC
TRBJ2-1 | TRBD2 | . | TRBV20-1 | CSALDYGAGGNEQFF | TGCAGTGCCCTAGACTATGGAGCGGGAGGAAATGAGCAGTTCTTC
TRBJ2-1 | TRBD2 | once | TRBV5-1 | CASSLGDTSGTLNEQFF | TGCGCCAGCAGCTTGGGGGATACTAGCGGGACTCTCAATGAGCAGTTCTTC
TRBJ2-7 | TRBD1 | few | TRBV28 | CASMGTGGNYEQYF | TGTGCCAGCATGGGGACAGGGGGGAACTACGAGCAGTACTTC
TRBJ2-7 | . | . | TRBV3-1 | CASSQDSYEQYF | TGTGCCAGCAGCCAAGACTCCTACGAGCAGTACTTC
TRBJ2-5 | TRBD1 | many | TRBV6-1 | CASSDSSDREETQYF | TGTGCCAGCAGTGACTCTTCGGACAGGGAGGAGACCCAGTACTTC
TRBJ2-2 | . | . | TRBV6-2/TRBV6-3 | CASSLRDTGELFF | TGTGCCAGCAGCCTCAGAGACACCGGGGAGCTGTTTTTT
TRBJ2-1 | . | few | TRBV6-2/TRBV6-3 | CARQQGYEQFF | TGTGCCAGACAACAGGGTTATGAGCAGTTCTTC
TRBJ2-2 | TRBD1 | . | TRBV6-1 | CASLRQGAFTGELFF | TGTGCCAGCCTACGACAGGGGGCTTTTACCGGGGAGCTGTTTTTT
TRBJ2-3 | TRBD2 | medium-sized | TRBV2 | CASSRLAGTTDTQYF | TGTGCCAGCAGTCGACTAGCGGGCACCACAGATACGCAGTATTTT
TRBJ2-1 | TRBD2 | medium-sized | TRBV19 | CASTLAGGHNEQFF | TGTGCCAGTACCCTAGCGGGAGGTCACAATGAGCAGTTCTTC
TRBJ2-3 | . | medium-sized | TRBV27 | CASSSFPRRGSTDTQYF | TGTGCCAGCAGTTCGTTCCCTCGACGGGGCAGCACAGATACGCAGTATTTT
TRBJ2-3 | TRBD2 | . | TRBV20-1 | CSARGAGVSTDTQYF | TGCAGTGCTAGAGGAGCGGGAGTAAGCACAGATACGCAGTATTTT
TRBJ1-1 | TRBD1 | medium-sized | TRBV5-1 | CASSWTGGRTEAFF | TGCGCCAGCAGCTGGACAGGGGGCCGAACTGAAGCTTTCTTT
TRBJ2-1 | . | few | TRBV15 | CATSSPPYNEQFF | TGTGCCACCAGCAGTCCCCCATACAATGAGCAGTTCTTC
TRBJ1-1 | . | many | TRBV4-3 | CASSQEREITEAFF | TGCGCCAGCAGCCAAGAGAGGGAAATCACTGAAGCTTTCTTT
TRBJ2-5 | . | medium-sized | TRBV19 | CASAPSSRGETQYF | TGTGCCAGTGCCCCCTCGTCTAGGGGAGAGACCCAGTACTTC
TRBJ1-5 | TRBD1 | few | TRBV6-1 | CASSRQGQVQPQHF | TGTGCCAGCAGTCGGCAGGGACAGGTTCAGCCCCAGCATTTT
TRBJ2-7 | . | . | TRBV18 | CASSPGGGGAYEQYF | TGTGCCAGCTCACCAGGAGGAGGAGGAGCCTACGAGCAGTACTTC
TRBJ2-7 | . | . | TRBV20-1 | CSAAGGGSGYEQYF | TGCAGTGCTGCCGGTGGGGGATCGGGTTACGAGCAGTACTTC
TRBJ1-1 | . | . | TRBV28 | CASRRQAMNTEAFF | TGTGCCAGCAGGCGACAGGCAATGAACACTGAAGCTTTCTTT
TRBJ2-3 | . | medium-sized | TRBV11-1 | CASNPSPGLSLLDTQYF | TGTGCCAGCAACCCATCCCCGGGACTCTCCCTCTTGGATACGCAGTATTTT
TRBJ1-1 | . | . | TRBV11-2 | CASSLGLKGRTVGCFF | TGTGCCAGCAGCTTAGGCCTGAAGGGGCGAACCGTTGGTTGTTTCTTT
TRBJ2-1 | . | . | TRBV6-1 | CASSEFAEQFF | TGTGCCAGCAGTGAATTTGCCGAGCAGTTCTTC
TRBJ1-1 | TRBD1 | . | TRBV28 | CASSPPGQGAWMNTEAFF | TGTGCCAGCAGTCCTCCGGGACAGGGGGCATGGATGAACACTGAAGCTTTCTTT
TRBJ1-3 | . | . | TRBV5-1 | CASSLVGVGNTIYF | TGCGCCAGCAGCTTGGTAGGGGTTGGAAACACCATATATTTT
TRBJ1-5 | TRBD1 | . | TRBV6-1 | CASSEQGAHQPQHF | TGTGCCAGCAGTGAACAGGGGGCGCATCAGCCCCAGCATTTT
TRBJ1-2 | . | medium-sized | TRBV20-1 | CSARDPGLGGYTF | TGCAGTGCTAGAGATCCAGGGTTGGGTGGCTACACCTTC
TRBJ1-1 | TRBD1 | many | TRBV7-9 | CASSEGQGLNTEAFF | TGTGCCAGCAGCGAGGGACAGGGGTTGAACACTGAAGCTTTCTTT
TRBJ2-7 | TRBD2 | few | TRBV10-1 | CASSDPGTSAYEQYF | TGCGCCAGCAGTGATCCCGGGACTAGCGCCTACGAGCAGTACTTC
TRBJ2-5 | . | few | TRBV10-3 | CAISESVGSGQETQYF | TGTGCCATCAGTGAGTCAGTGGGTAGCGGACAAGAGACCCAGTACTTC
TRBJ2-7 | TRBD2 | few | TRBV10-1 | CASSESLGTIYEQYF | TGCGCCAGCAGTGAGTCGTTGGGGACTATCTACGAGCAGTACTTC
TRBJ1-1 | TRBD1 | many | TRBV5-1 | CASSLDRGDLGAFF | TGCGCCAGCAGCTTGGACAGGGGCGACCTAGGAGCTTTCTTT
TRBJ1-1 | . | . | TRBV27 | CASSLGRAPHTEAFF | TGTGCCAGCAGTTTAGGCAGGGCCCCTCACACTGAAGCTTTCTTT
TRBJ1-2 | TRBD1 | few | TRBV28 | CASSTSGTGGGGYTF | TGTGCCAGCAGTACATCCGGGACAGGGGGCGGTGGCTACACCTTC
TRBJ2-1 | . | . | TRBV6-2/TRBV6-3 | CASSAGTPSYNEQFF | TGTGCCAGCAGTGCCGGGACTCCCTCCTACAATGAGCAGTTCTTC